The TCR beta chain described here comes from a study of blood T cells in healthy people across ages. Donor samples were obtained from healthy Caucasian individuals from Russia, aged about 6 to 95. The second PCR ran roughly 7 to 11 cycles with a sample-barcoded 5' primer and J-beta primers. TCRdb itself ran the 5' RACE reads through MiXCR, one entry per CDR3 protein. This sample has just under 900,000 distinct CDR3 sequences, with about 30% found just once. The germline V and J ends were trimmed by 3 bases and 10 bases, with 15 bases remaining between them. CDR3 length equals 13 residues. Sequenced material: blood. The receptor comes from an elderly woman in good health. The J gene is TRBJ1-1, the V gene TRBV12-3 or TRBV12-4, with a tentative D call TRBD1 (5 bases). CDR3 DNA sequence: TGTGCCAGCAGTTTTGGGGGACTACCCGGAGCTTTCTTT. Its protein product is CASSFGGLPGAFF.